This entry lists 5 T cell receptor beta chains sequenced from one sample in a study of T cell responses to AZD1222 COVID-19 vaccine. The protocol was immunoSEQ multiplex PCR, while the TCRdb copy is restricted to in-frame clones and leaves out a portion. The sample has about 94,000 clones, around nine tenths seen once. The specimen was peripheral blood, collected on day 0 of AZD1222 vaccination. These receptors came from an adult in good health.

Worth noting for this clone: Other DNA sequences in this specimen translate into the identical CDR3. The chain joins TRBV2 to TRBJ1-5, with 9 bases aligning to TRBD1. Germline assignment: CDR1 SNHLY and CDR2 FYNNEI. This CDR3 has 13 amino acids. Unmatched junction bases numbered 4, after V lost 6 bases and J lost 7 bases. CDR3: CASRGQGGQPQHF. CDR3 nucleotide sequence: TGTGCCAGCAGGGGACAGGGCGGACAGCCCCAGCATTTT.

This chain uses TRBV28 with TRBJ2-5, with 7 bases lining up with TRBD2. The CDR3 has 14 residues. The germline V gene has CDR1 MDHEN and CDR2 SYDVKM. V shed 3 bases and J 3 bases; nucleotides not matched to a gene: 4. This CDR3 is CASSFSGREETQYF. DNA of the CDR3: TGTGCCAGCAGTTTTTCTGGGAGGGAAGAGACCCAGTACTTC.

This chain joins TRBV5-5 and TRBJ2-5; D unresolved. Trimming took off 4 bases at V and 0 bases at J, with 13 bases between the two ends. This CDR3 contains 15 residues. The germline gives CDR1 SGHKS, CDR2 YYEKEE (reference sequence). The CDR3: CASSVPGRYQETQYF. The CDR3 nucleotides are TGTGCCAGCAGCGTCCCCGGTCGGTACCAAGAGACCCAGTACTTC.

The chain links TRBV6-5 to TRBJ1-6; no clear D. Trimming took 5 bases from V and 4 from J, leaving 9 bases between them. Germline values: CDR1 MNHEY, CDR2 SVGAGI. CDR3 length: 14 residues. CDR3: CASSQEIYNSPLHF. The CDR3 nucleotides read TGTGCCAGCAGTCAGGAGATTTATAATTCACCCCTCCACTTT.

The chain combines TRBV3-1 (or the pseudogene TRBV3-2) with TRBJ1-2; possibly TRBD1 for D (6 bases). The V end lost 1 base, the J end lost 3 bases, and 9 bases lay between the germline ends. Per germline, CDR1 LGHDT and CDR2 YNNKEL (reference sequence). The CDR3 runs to 14 residues. This CDR3 reads CASSQGAGDYGYTF. The CDR3 nucleotides read TGTGCCAGCAGCCAAGGAGCAGGGGACTATGGCTACACCTTC.